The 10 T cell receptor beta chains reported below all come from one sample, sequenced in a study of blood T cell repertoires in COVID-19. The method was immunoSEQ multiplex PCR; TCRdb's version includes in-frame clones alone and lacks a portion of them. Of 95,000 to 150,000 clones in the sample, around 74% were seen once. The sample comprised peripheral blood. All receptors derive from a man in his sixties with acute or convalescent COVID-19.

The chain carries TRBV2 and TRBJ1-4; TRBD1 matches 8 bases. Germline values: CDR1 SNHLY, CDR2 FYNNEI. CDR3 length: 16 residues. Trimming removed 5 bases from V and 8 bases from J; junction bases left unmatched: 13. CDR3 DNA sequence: TGTGCCAGCAGTCTACGTTCGACAGGGGTGGAGGAAAAACTGTTTTTT. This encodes CASSLRSTGVEEKLFF.

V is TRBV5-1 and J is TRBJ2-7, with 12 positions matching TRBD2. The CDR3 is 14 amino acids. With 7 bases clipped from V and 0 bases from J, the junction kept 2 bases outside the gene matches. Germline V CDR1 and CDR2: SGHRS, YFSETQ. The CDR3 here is CASSTSGSSYEQYF. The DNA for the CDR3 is TGCGCCAGCTCGACTAGCGGGAGCTCCTACGAGCAGTACTTC.

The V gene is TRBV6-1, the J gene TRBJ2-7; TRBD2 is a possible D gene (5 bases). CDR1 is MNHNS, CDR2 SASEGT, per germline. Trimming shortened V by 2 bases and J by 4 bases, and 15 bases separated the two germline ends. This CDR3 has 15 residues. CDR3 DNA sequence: TGTGCCAGCAGTGAACCGGCGGGCTCCTTTTACGAGCAGTACTTC. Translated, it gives CASSEPAGSFYEQYF.

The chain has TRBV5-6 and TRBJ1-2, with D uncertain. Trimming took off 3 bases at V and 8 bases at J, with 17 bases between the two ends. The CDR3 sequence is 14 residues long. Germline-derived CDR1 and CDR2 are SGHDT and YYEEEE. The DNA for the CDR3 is TGTGCCAGCAGCTACCGGGTGTCCCCTCACGGCTACACCTTC. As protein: CASSYRVSPHGYTF.

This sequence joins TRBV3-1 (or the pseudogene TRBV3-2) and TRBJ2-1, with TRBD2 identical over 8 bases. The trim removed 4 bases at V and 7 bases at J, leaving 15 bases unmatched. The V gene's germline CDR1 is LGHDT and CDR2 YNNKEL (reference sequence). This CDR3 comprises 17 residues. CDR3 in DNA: TGTGCCAGCAGCCCCACAGCAACGGGGGGGGCCGTAAATGAGCAGTTCTTC. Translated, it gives CASSPTATGGAVNEQFF.

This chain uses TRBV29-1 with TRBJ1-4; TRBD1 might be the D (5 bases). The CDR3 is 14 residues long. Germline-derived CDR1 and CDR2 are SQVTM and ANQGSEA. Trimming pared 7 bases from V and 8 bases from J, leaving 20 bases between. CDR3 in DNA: TGCAGCGCCAAGGTTGCGGGGCTAGGGGAAAAACTGTTTTTT. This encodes CSAKVAGLGEKLFF.

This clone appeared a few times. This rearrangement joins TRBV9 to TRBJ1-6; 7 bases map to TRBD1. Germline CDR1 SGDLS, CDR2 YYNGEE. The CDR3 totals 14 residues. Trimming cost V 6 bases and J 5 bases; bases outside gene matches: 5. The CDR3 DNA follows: TGTGCCAGCAACCCGACAGGGCATAATTCACCCCTCCACTTT. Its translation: CASNPTGHNSPLHF.

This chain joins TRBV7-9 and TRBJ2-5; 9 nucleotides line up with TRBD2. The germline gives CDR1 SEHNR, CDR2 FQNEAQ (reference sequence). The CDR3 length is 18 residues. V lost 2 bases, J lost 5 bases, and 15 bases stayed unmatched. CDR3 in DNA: TGTGCCAGCAGCTTATCTGGGCTAGCGGGAAGAGCGGGCGAGACCCAGTACTTC. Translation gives CASSLSGLAGRAGETQYF. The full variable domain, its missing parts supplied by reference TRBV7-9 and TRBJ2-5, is DTGVSQNPRHKITKRGQNVTFRCDPISEHNRLYWYRQTLGQGPEFLTYFQNEAQLEKSRLLSDRFSAERPKGSFSTLEIQRTEQGDSAMYLCASSLSGLAGRAGETQYFGPGTRLLVL.

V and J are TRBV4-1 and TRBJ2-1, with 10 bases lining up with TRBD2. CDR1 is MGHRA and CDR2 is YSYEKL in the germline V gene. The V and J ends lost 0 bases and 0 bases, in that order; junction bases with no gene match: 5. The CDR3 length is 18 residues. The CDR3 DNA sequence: TGCGCCAGCAGCCAAGAGTTAAAGCGGGGGGGCTCCTACAATGAGCAGTTCTTC. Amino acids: CASSQELKRGGSYNEQFF.

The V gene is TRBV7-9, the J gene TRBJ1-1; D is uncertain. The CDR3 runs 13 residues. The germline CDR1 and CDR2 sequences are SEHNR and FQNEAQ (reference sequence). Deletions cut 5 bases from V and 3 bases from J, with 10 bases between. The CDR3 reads CASSRVSDTEAFF. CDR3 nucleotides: TGTGCCAGCAGCCGCGTAAGTGACACTGAAGCTTTCTTT.